This entry lists 15 T cell receptor beta chains sequenced from one sample in a study of Graves' ophthalmopathy and Graves' hyperthyroidism. RNA transcripts were the source from which TCR beta CDR3 regions were amplified. HTBI primers were used in a first-round RT-PCR, which preceded a second-round multiplex PCR. MiXCR, run by TCRdb on the multiplex PCR reads, gives a single entry per CDR3 protein. The repertoire holds roughly 610,000 distinct CDR3 sequences, with 22% as singletons. Sequenced input: peripheral blood. These receptors all stem from a woman between 18 and 29 years old with stable Graves' hyperthyroidism. Some clones in this sample may be carry-over from other donors' samples.

This clonotype was observed many times. The chain recombines TRBV28 with TRBJ2-7; TRBD2 might be the D (6 bases). V was pared by 2 bases and J by 0 bases, with 11 bases between. Germline assignment: CDR1 MDHEN and CDR2 SYDVKM. This CDR3 contains 15 residues. In DNA, the CDR3 is TGTGCCAGCAGTTTAGAGGGACTCGGCTCCTACGAGCAGTACTTC. Translating gives CASSLEGLGSYEQYF.

This clonotype was counted at least ten times. The chain employs TRBV11-2 and TRBJ2-5; TRBD1 might be the D (5 bases). Germline CDR1 reads SGHAT; CDR2 reads FQNNGV. Trimming cost V 5 bases and J 1 base, with 11 bases left between them. There are 14 residues in the CDR3. The CDR3: CASSRAGLQETQYF. In nucleotides, the CDR3 is TGTGCCAGCAGCAGGGCAGGGCTCCAAGAGACCCAGTACTTC.

This clonotype occurred many times. The chain joins TRBV30 to TRBJ1-2, with TRBD1 matching 7 bases. With 5 bases clipped from V and 8 bases from J, the junction kept 11 bases outside the gene matches. This CDR3 spans 13 amino acids. CDR1 and CDR2 (germline): GTSNPN, SVGIG (reference sequence). The DNA of the CDR3 is TGTGCCTGGCAGGACAGGACCGGTTGGGGCTACACCTTC. It yields the protein CAWQDRTGWGYTF.

This clonotype was recorded at least ten times. The chain carries TRBV29-1 and TRBJ1-1; 9 positions agree with TRBD1. CDR1 SQVTM and CDR2 ANQGSEA come from the germline V gene. Trimming removed 2 bases from V and 9 bases from J; junction bases left unmatched: 7. The CDR3 has 13 amino acids. CDR3 residues: CSVEKGQGVQAFF. For the CDR3, the DNA is TGCAGCGTTGAAAAGGGACAGGGTGTCCAAGCTTTCTTT. Complete variable domain (other parts from reference TRBV29-1 and TRBJ1-1): SAVISQKPSRDICQRGTSLTIQCQVDSQVTMMFWYRQQPGQSLTLIATANQGSEATYESGFVIDKFPISRPNLTFSTLTVSNMSPEDSSIYLCSVEKGQGVQAFFGQGTRLTVV.

The V call is TRBV12-3 or TRBV12-4, the J call TRBJ2-5; TRBD2 aligns across 11 bases. Trimming took 6 bases from V and 1 from J; bases not matched to a gene: 4. The CDR3 loop spans 15 amino acids. The CDR3 DNA follows: TGTGCCAGCAGGACTAGCGGGGTACCCCAAGAGACCCAGTACTTC. Translation: CASRTSGVPQETQYF.

This clonotype was seen repeatedly, ten times or more. The V call is TRBV5-1, the J call TRBJ2-5; 7 bases are shared with TRBD2. The junction had 14 bases not matched to a gene; V was cut back by 7 bases and J by 2 bases. The CDR3 totals 16 residues. In germline, CDR1 is SGHRS, CDR2 YFSETQ. This CDR3 is CASGRDPGLHQETQYF. The CDR3 DNA sequence: TGCGCCAGCGGACGGGATCCGGGACTACATCAAGAGACCCAGTACTTC. The variable domain in full, completed from reference TRBV5-1 and TRBJ2-5, reads KAGVTQTPRYLIKTRGQQVTLSCSPISGHRSVSWYQQTPGQGLQFLFEYFSETQRNKGNFPGRFSGRQFSNSRSEMNVSTLELGDSALYLCASGRDPGLHQETQYFGPGTRLLVL.

The gene calls are TRBV9 and TRBJ1-1; D call uncertain. The CDR3 totals 13 residues. V was trimmed by 0 bases and J by 4 bases, leaving 7 bases between them. The germline CDR1 and CDR2 sequences are SGDLS and YYNGEE. The CDR3 sequence is CASSVEEVTEAFF. In nucleotides, the CDR3 is TGTGCCAGCAGCGTAGAAGAGGTCACTGAAGCTTTCTTT.

Ten or more counts support this clonotype. The gene calls are TRBV3-1 and TRBJ2-7, with a tentative D call TRBD1 (5 bases). This CDR3 contains 13 residues. The V gene's germline CDR1 is LGHDT and CDR2 YNNKEL (reference sequence). The V end lost 3 bases, the J end lost 2 bases, and 8 bases lay between the germline ends. DNA for the CDR3: TGTGCCAGCAGCCACAGGGTTGCCTACGAGCAGTACTTC. Its translation is CASSHRVAYEQYF.

In regard to this clonotype: A much bigger clone sits one base away, suggesting this may be a read error. V gene TRBV19 combines with J gene TRBJ1-5; D is perhaps TRBD1 (5 bases). V was clipped by 0 bases and J by 7 bases, with 10 bases between them. CDR3 length: 14 residues. The germline gives CDR1 LNHDA, CDR2 SQIVND (reference sequence). The CDR3 DNA reads as TGTGCCAGTAGTATAGAGGCAGGGCCGCAGCCCCAGCATTTT. It encodes CASSIEAGPQPQHF.

This clonotype was seen at least ten times. This CDR3 is missing its conserved last phenylalanine or tryptophan, likely due to a read error. The gene calls are TRBV13 and TRBJ1-5; possibly TRBD1 for D (5 bases). Germline CDR1 PRHDT, CDR2 FYEKMQ (reference sequence). This CDR3 is 14 amino acids long. The CDR3: CASSLGESNQPQHL. CDR3 sequence (DNA): TGTGCCAGCAGCCTAGGGGAGAGCAATCAGCCCCAGCATCTT.

This clonotype was observed at least ten times. The chain couples TRBV6-1 to TRBJ2-7, with a tentative D call TRBD1 (6 bases). This CDR3 spans 15 amino acids. CDR1 is MNHNS and CDR2 is SASEGT in the germline V gene. Trimming left V 1 base short and J 6 bases short, with 16 bases between. The CDR3 region has the DNA TGTGCCAGCAGTGAAGACAGGGCCCTTATGGGCGAGCAGTACTTC. As protein: CASSEDRALMGEQYF.

This clonotype was picked up many times. The V gene is TRBV6-1, the J gene TRBJ1-5; the D is unclear. From germline, CDR1 is MNHNS and CDR2 SASEGT. The CDR3 extends over 13 amino acids. Between the trimmed V and J ends, which lost 4 bases and 5 bases, there was a span of 9 bases. CDR3 region: CASSASWDQPQHF. In nucleotides, the CDR3 is TGTGCCAGCAGTGCCTCGTGGGATCAGCCCCAGCATTTT.

V usage is TRBV6-2 or TRBV6-3 and J usage is TRBJ2-7; TRBD1 agrees at 10 bases. Germline CDR1 reads MNHEY; CDR2 reads SVGEGT. This CDR3 spans 18 amino acids. The ends lost 2 bases at V and 3 bases at J; junction bases unmatched: 13. The CDR3 is CASSYRGTGVLPYYEQYF. The CDR3 nucleotides are TGTGCCAGCAGTTACAGGGGGACAGGGGTACTCCCCTACTACGAGCAGTACTTC.

Ten or more counts support this clonotype. The chain combines TRBV27 with TRBJ1-5; D remains unclear. In germline, CDR1 is MNHEY, CDR2 SMNVEV (reference sequence). CDR3 length: 15 amino acids. The germline V and J ends were trimmed by 5 bases and 3 bases, with 14 bases remaining between them. This chain's CDR3 is CASSPIDRYNQPQHF. The CDR3 DNA sequence: TGTGCCAGCAGTCCTATTGACCGATACAATCAGCCCCAGCATTTT.

This clonotype was seen ten or more times. The CDR3 protein is CSVERQGLHPEAFF. CDR3 DNA: TGCAGCGTAGAGAGACAGGGGCTTCACCCCGAAGCTTTCTTT. The chain couples TRBV29-1 to TRBJ1-1; 8 bases line up with TRBD1. Germline loops: CDR1 SQVTM, CDR2 ANQGSEA. This CDR3 comprises 14 residues. Trimming cost V 6 bases and J 8 bases; bases outside gene matches: 14.